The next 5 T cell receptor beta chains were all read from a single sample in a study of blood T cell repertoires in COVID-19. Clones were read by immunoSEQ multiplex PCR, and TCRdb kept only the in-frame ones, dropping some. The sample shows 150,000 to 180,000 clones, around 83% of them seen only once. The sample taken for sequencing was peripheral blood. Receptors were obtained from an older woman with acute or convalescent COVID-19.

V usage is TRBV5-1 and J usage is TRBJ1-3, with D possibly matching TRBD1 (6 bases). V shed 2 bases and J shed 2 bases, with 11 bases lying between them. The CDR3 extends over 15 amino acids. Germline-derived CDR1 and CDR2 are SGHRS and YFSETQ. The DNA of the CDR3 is TGCGCCAGCAGCTTCGAACAGGGTACTGGAAACACCATATATTTT. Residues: CASSFEQGTGNTIYF.

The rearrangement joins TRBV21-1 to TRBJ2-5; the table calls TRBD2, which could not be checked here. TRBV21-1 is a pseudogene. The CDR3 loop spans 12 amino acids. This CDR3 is CASSKRQETQYF. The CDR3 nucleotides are TGTGCCAGCAGCAAACGGCAAGAGACCCAGTACTTC.

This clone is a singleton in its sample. Written as DNA, the CDR3 is TGTGCCAGCAGCCATCAACAGGGGTGGAATTCACCCCTCCACTTT. This gives the protein CASSHQQGWNSPLHF. This rearrangement joins TRBV3-1 (or the pseudogene TRBV3-2) to TRBJ1-6; 7 positions agree with TRBD1. The junction had 6 bases not matched to a gene; V was cut back by 3 bases and J by 7 bases. Germline values: CDR1 LGHDT, CDR2 YNNKEL (reference sequence). The CDR3 has 15 amino acids.

The CDR3 coding sequence is TGTGCCAGCAGTCACAGGGAGTGGAACACTGAAGCTTTCTTT. This gives the protein CASSHREWNTEAFF. V and J are TRBV6-5 and TRBJ1-1; D perhaps matches TRBD1 (6 bases). Trimming stripped 5 bases from V and 1 base from J, with 11 bases between. Germline CDR1 reads MNHEY; CDR2 reads SVGAGI. The length of the CDR3 is 14 residues.

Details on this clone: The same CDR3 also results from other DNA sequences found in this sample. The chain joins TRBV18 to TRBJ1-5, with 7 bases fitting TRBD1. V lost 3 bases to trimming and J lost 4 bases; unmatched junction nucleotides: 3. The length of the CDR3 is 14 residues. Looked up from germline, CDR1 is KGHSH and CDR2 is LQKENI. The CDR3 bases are TGTGCCAGCTCACCTACGGGACAGAATCAGCCCCAGCATTTT. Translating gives CASSPTGQNQPQHF.